This T cell receptor (beta chain) was recovered during a study of HIV-infected patients and healthy controls. cDNA was made from 500 ng RNA using alpha and beta constant primers. Alpha and beta chain libraries were made separately by chain-specific third strand synthesis with multiplexing indices. TCRdb reanalysed the 5' RACE reads using MiXCR and keeps one entry per CDR3 protein. Of about 6,000 distinct CDR3 sequences in the sample, roughly 10% were seen once. All unsorted peripheral T cells were captured because whole blood was used without fractionation. This clonotype is classed as medium-sized (0.01 to 0.1%). Germline CDR1 reads ENHRY; CDR2 reads SYGVKD. Trimming removed 8 bases from V and 1 base from J, with 16 bases in between. CDR3 length equals 15 residues.

The sequence came from an adult with HIV infection. The J gene is TRBJ2-3, the V gene TRBV10-3; D is possibly TRBD1 or TRBD2 (5 bases each). The material was blood, obtained before antiretroviral therapy. The CDR3, as DNA: TGTGCCATCGGTAGTACGGGGACGCGCACAGATACGCAGTATTTT. It encodes CAIGSTGTRTDTQYF.